Described below is a single T cell receptor (beta chain) sequence and its context. CDR1 is SGHTA and CDR2 is FQGTGA in the germline V gene. V shed 2 bases and J shed 3 bases, with 14 bases lying between them. The CDR3 is 15 residues long. The data were taken from a study of blood T cell repertoires in COVID-19. Turning to the study itself: COVID-19 samples, acute and convalescent, were from the United States, Italy and Spain. PBMCs, B-cell-depleted T cells, or T cells provided the cDNA or gDNA that made up the material.

Using immunoSEQ multiplex PCR, the repertoire was profiled, and TCRdb retains in-frame clones only, with some absent. The table has under 200,000 clones, 80% to 90% seen once; the top ten hold about 8.2%. The sequence derives from a man aged 55-75 years with acute or convalescent COVID-19. Sequenced sample: peripheral blood. The rearrangement joins TRBV7-3 to TRBJ2-7, with a possible D match to TRBD1 (7 bases). The CDR3 is CASSLAGQSLYEQYF. The CDR3, as DNA: TGTGCCAGCAGCTTAGCGGGACAGAGCCTCTACGAGCAGTACTTC.